A single sample gave rise to the 20 T cell receptor beta chains below, sequenced in a study of blood T cell repertoires in COVID-19. TCRdb keeps only in-frame clones here, not all; method: immunoSEQ multiplex PCR. The table lists about 190,000 clones, around 87% of them singletons. The sample consisted of peripheral blood. The receptors were gathered from a man between 45 and 60 years old with acute or convalescent COVID-19.

This chain uses TRBV18 with TRBJ2-7; tentatively, D is TRBD1 (5 bases). This CDR3 contains 15 residues. Germline V gives CDR1 KGHSH, CDR2 LQKENI. The V end was cut by 4 bases, the J end by 4 bases, with 17 bases between. The CDR3 here is CASSRSQVSGYEQYF. In DNA form, the CDR3 reads TGTGCCAGCTCACGATCACAGGTTTCAGGGTACGAGCAGTACTTC.

The chain uses TRBV10-2 and TRBJ1-1; TRBD1 might be the D (5 bases). The CDR3 runs to 14 residues. V lost 4 bases and J 1 base, leaving 10 bases between the germline ends. The germline V gene encodes CDR1 WSHSY and CDR2 SAAADI. CDR3: CASSGVQGNTEAFF. The CDR3 nucleotides read TGCGCCAGCAGTGGAGTCCAGGGGAACACTGAAGCTTTCTTT.

The chain recombines TRBV12-3 or TRBV12-4 with TRBJ2-3; D is undetermined. The V end was cut by 3 bases, the J end by 5 bases, with 9 bases between. The CDR3 totals 13 residues. CDR3 in DNA: TGTGCCAGCAGTTTGTTAGAGAGAGATACGCAGTATTTT. Its protein is CASSLLERDTQYF.

This chain joins TRBV10-2 and TRBJ2-7, with 7 bases matching TRBD1. This CDR3 is 14 amino acids long. J lost 3 bases, V lost 2 bases, and 4 bases had no gene match. CDR1 is WSHSY and CDR2 is SAAADI in the germline V gene. This CDR3 is CASSESQGDYEQYF. For the CDR3, the DNA is TGCGCCAGCAGTGAGAGTCAGGGGGACTACGAGCAGTACTTC.

The genes are TRBV6-5 and TRBJ2-3; 8 bases align to TRBD2. The CDR3 spans 14 residues. With V trimmed by 7 bases and J by 0 bases, 3 bases remained unmatched. In germline, CDR1 is MNHEY, CDR2 SVGAGI. The CDR3 region is CASTTSASTDTQYF. Written as DNA, the CDR3 is TGTGCCAGCACGACTAGCGCGAGCACAGATACGCAGTATTTT.

The V gene is TRBV3-1 (or the pseudogene TRBV3-2), the J gene TRBJ2-1, with TRBD2 identical over 7 bases. The CDR3 sequence is 15 residues long. Germline V gene lookup returns CDR1 LGHDT and CDR2 YNNKEL (reference sequence). V dropped 1 base and J dropped 7; count of bases not matched to a gene: 7. This CDR3 is CASSQGGGRGNEQFF. CDR3 in DNA: TGTGCCAGCAGCCAAGGGGGCGGGAGAGGGAATGAGCAGTTCTTC.

In its sample, this clone was seen a few times. The rearrangement uses TRBV6-5 and TRBJ2-2, with D possibly TRBD2 on 5 matching bases. Germline values: CDR1 MNHEY, CDR2 SVGAGI. This CDR3 region has 12 residues. The V and J ends lost 7 bases and 6 bases respectively, with 9 bases between them. The DNA of the CDR3 is TGTGCCAGCAAACGGGGTGCCGGGGAGCTGTTTTTT. It yields the protein CASKRGAGELFF.

V and J are TRBV30 and TRBJ2-5; TRBD2 agrees at 11 bases. Germline CDR1 and CDR2: GTSNPN and SVGIG (reference sequence). The length of the CDR3 is 16 residues. The V segment lost 1 base and the J segment 5 bases; nucleotides outside the gene matches: 9. The DNA of the CDR3 is TGTGCCTGGAGTGGGGCTAGCGGGAGGAAAAGGGAGACCCAGTACTTC. Its protein is CAWSGASGRKRETQYF.

The genes are TRBV5-1 and TRBJ1-6; tentatively, D is TRBD1 (6 bases). This CDR3 has 14 amino acids. Trimming removed 4 bases from V and 3 bases from J, with 8 bases in between. CDR1 is SGHRS and CDR2 is YFSETQ in the germline V gene. The CDR3 nucleotides are TGCGCCAGCAGCCAGGGACACTATAATTCACCCCTCCACTTT. Amino acids: CASSQGHYNSPLHF. The whole variable domain, remainder taken from reference TRBV5-1 and TRBJ1-6, is KAGVTQTPRYLIKTRGQQVTLSCSPISGHRSVSWYQQTPGQGLQFLFEYFSETQRNKGNFPGRFSGRQFSNSRSEMNVSTLELGDSALYLCASSQGHYNSPLHFGNGTRLTVT.

This clone was recorded only once. V gene TRBV28 combines with J gene TRBJ2-7, with D possibly matching TRBD1 (5 bases). CDR3 length: 14 residues. Trimming stripped 5 bases from V and 2 bases from J, with 13 bases between. The V gene's germline CDR1 is MDHEN and CDR2 SYDVKM. The CDR3 is CASSPHDSTYEQYF. For the CDR3, the DNA is TGTGCCAGCAGTCCGCACGACAGTACCTACGAGCAGTACTTC.

The V and J genes are TRBV28 and TRBJ1-1; 7 positions agree with TRBD1. J gave up 1 base and V 4 bases, and 6 bases lay outside the gene matches. Germline CDR1 is MDHEN and CDR2 is SYDVKM. The CDR3 is 15 residues long. The CDR3: CASSSTRGKNTEAFF. DNA for the CDR3: TGTGCCAGCAGTTCAACCAGGGGGAAGAACACTGAAGCTTTCTTT.

This clone was seen a single time. This chain links TRBV5-1 with TRBJ1-4; 11 bases align to TRBD1. With V trimmed by 2 bases and J by 5 bases, 5 bases remained unmatched. CDR3 size: 16 residues. Germline V gives CDR1 SGHRS, CDR2 YFSETQ. CDR3 protein: CASSFAGTGGNEKLFF. In nucleotides, the CDR3 is TGCGCCAGCAGCTTCGCCGGGACAGGGGGAAATGAAAAACTGTTTTTT.

CDR3 residues: CASSFWQGGSTQYF. The CDR3, as DNA: TGTGCCAGCAGTTTCTGGCAGGGAGGGAGTACGCAGTATTTT. This chain connects TRBV27 to TRBJ2-3; 7 bases agree with TRBD2. The V gene's germline CDR1 is MNHEY and CDR2 SMNVEV (reference sequence). With V trimmed by 3 bases and J by 8 bases, 8 bases remained unmatched. The CDR3 is 14 residues long.

This chain links TRBV24-1 with TRBJ1-4; D is undetermined. This CDR3 spans 15 amino acids. V gave up 0 bases and J gave up 3 bases, with 7 bases separating them. Germline CDR1 is KGHDR and CDR2 is SFDVKD. CDR3 sequence (DNA): TGTGCCACCAGTGATTTGCAGGCCCCTAATGAAAAACTGTTTTTT. It codes for CATSDLQAPNEKLFF.

The CDR3 region is CASSLGTGDEQFF. The CDR3 nucleotides read TGTGCCAGCAGCTTGGGAACCGGGGATGAGCAGTTCTTC. The gene calls are TRBV5-6 and TRBJ2-1; weak D call: TRBD2 (5 bases). Germline lookup yields CDR1 SGHDT and CDR2 YYEEEE. The CDR3 consists of 13 residues. The V end lost 0 bases, the J end lost 8 bases, and 9 bases lay between the germline ends.

V and J are TRBV29-1 and TRBJ1-1; 9 bases map to TRBD1. This CDR3 has 13 amino acids. Germline V gene data show CDR1 as SQVTM and CDR2 as ANQGSEA. Trimming at V came to 6 bases and at J to 2 bases, leaving 4 bases not matched to a gene. CDR3 sequence reads: CSVRTGDNTEAFF. The CDR3 DNA sequence: TGCAGCGTACGGACAGGGGATAACACTGAAGCTTTCTTT. Filled out from reference TRBV29-1 and TRBJ1-1, the complete variable domain reads SAVISQKPSRDICQRGTSLTIQCQVDSQVTMMFWYRQQPGQSLTLIATANQGSEATYESGFVIDKFPISRPNLTFSTLTVSNMSPEDSSIYLCSVRTGDNTEAFFGQGTRLTVV.

The rearrangement joins TRBV7-9 to TRBJ2-3; possible D gene TRBD1, 5 bases. This CDR3 is built from 17 residues. The ends were cut back, 0 bases at V and 2 bases at J, with 15 bases in the middle. Germline CDR1 is SEHNR and CDR2 is FQNEAQ (reference sequence). The CDR3, as DNA: TGTGCCAGCAGCTTAGCGCTCACAGGTACCCTCACAGATACGCAGTATTTT. This gives the protein CASSLALTGTLTDTQYF.

V and J are TRBV12-3 or TRBV12-4 and TRBJ1-4; D call uncertain. V gave up 6 bases and J gave up 8 bases, with 13 bases separating them. There are 13 residues in the CDR3. The CDR3 sequence: CASSSRTREKLFF. The CDR3 DNA sequence: TGTGCCAGCAGCTCTAGAACGAGGGAAAAACTGTTTTTT.

The rearrangement joins TRBV7-2 to TRBJ1-1; the match to TRBD1 covers 7 bases. The CDR3 has 13 amino acids. Unmatched junction bases numbered 4, after V lost 3 bases and J lost 6 bases. Germline V gene data show CDR1 as SGHTA and CDR2 as FQGNSA. The CDR3 region has the DNA TGTGCCAGCAGCTTGAACAGGGGCCCTGAAGCTTTCTTT. This gives the protein CASSLNRGPEAFF.

The V and J genes are TRBV18 and TRBJ2-1; 7 bases align to TRBD1. The J segment lost 7 bases and the V segment lost 8 bases, leaving 11 bases of the junction unmatched. Per the germline V gene, CDR1 is KGHSH and CDR2 is LQKENI. The CDR3 runs to 14 residues. CDR3 coding DNA: TGTGCCAGCGCCCGACAGGGTACTTTAAATGAGCAGTTCTTC. This encodes CASARQGTLNEQFF.